Each of the 16 T cell receptor beta chains below was sequenced from the same sample in a study of identical twins. Via MiXCR, TCRdb re-called the 5' RACE reads, giving one row per CDR3 protein. This sample has some 1,600,000 distinct CDR3 sequences, with about 32% found just once. The source material was cord blood. These receptors came from a newborn girl in good health.

This clonotype was seen just once. One end of the junction is discordant with germline, which a read error may explain. The rearrangement links TRBV6-1 to TRBJ2-3; D is possibly TRBD2 (5 bases). The CDR3 is 14 residues long. CDR1 is MNHNS, CDR2 SASEGT, per germline. DNA of the CDR3: TGTGCCAGCAGCCCAGACTACCTCACAGAAACGCAGTATTTT. Residues: CASSPDYLTETQYF.

The V gene is TRBV4-1, the J gene TRBJ1-4; D possibly corresponds to TRBD1 (5 bases). The V and J ends lost 1 base and 0 bases respectively, with 12 bases between them. The CDR3 length is 17 residues. Per germline, CDR1 MGHRA and CDR2 YSYEKL. The CDR3 is CASSQAQGRTTNEKLFF. Written as DNA, the CDR3 is TGCGCCAGCAGCCAAGCTCAGGGACGAACAACTAATGAAAAACTGTTTTTT.

There are many counts of this clonotype. The V and J genes are TRBV29-1 and TRBJ2-1, with 11 bases lining up with TRBD2. The CDR3 runs to 17 residues. From germline, CDR1 is SQVTM and CDR2 ANQGSEA. V lost 1 base and J lost 2; bases outside the gene matches: 7. CDR3 DNA sequence: TGCAGCGTTGAAGGGGTTGGGGGACTAGCGGCCTACAATGAGCAGTTCTTC. This gives the protein CSVEGVGGLAAYNEQFF.

The V gene is TRBV28, the J gene TRBJ2-5; D is unresolved. Between the trimmed V and J ends, which lost 6 bases and 11 bases, there was a span of 25 bases. CDR3 length: 15 amino acids. Germline V gene data show CDR1 as MDHEN and CDR2 as SYDVKM. The CDR3 loop reads CASSYVRVKAVGQYF. The CDR3 DNA follows: TGTGCCAGCAGCTACGTCCGGGTTAAAGCTGTTGGGCAGTACTTC.

This clonotype was detected a few times. This chain joins TRBV3-1 and TRBJ2-4, with 8 bases that match TRBD1. The germline gives CDR1 LGHDT, CDR2 YNNKEL (reference sequence). CDR3 size: 13 residues. Trimming removed 3 bases from V and 13 bases from J; junction bases left unmatched: 8. CDR3 DNA sequence: TGTGCCAGCAGCCACGACAGGGGTGGAGAGCAGTACTTC. Residues: CASSHDRGGEQYF.

A few counts support this clonotype. The rearrangement joins TRBV6-5 to TRBJ2-3; 9 positions agree with TRBD2. Losses at the gene ends were 6 bases for V and 1 base for J; bases not matched to a gene: 8. Germline CDR1 and CDR2: MNHEY and SVGAGI. CDR3 length equals 16 residues. CDR3 sequence: CASSSFSGSGTDTQYF. The CDR3 nucleotides read TGTGCCAGCAGCTCCTTTAGCGGGAGCGGCACAGATACGCAGTATTTT.

The rearrangement links TRBV6-7 to TRBJ2-2; possibly TRBD2 for D (6 bases). TRBV6-7 is placed among ORFs of uncertain function. This CDR3 has 17 amino acids. Between the trimmed V and J ends, which lost 0 bases and 4 bases, there was a span of 15 bases. The CDR3 DNA sequence: TGTGCCAGCAGTTACTCGATCCGCCCCGGGGGCACCGGGGAGCTGTTTTTT. Amino acids: CASSYSIRPGGTGELFF.

V and J are TRBV6-1 and TRBJ2-7; D gene unclear. Trimming pared 2 bases from V and 9 bases from J, leaving 8 bases between. The CDR3 totals 11 residues. In germline, CDR1 is MNHNS, CDR2 SASEGT. CDR3 DNA: TGTGCCAGCAGTGAAAGCAGGAGGCAGTACTTC. Its translation: CASSESRRQYF.

The J gene is TRBJ2-1, the V gene TRBV15, with 10 bases lining up with TRBD2. Germline V gene data show CDR1 as LNHNV and CDR2 as YYDKDF (reference sequence). The trim removed 0 bases at V and 5 bases at J, leaving 1 base unmatched. This CDR3 is built from 15 residues. The chain's CDR3 is CATSRDSGRNNEQFF. The CDR3 DNA reads as TGTGCCACCAGCAGAGATAGCGGGAGGAACAATGAGCAGTTCTTC.

This clonotype showed up just a few times. V gene TRBV4-2 combines with J gene TRBJ2-1, with 7 bases aligning to TRBD2. CDR3 length equals 14 residues. Trimming removed 1 base from V and 8 bases from J; junction bases left unmatched: 5. The V gene's germline CDR1 is LGHNA and CDR2 YNFKEQ. The CDR3 bases are TGTGCCAGCAGCCAAGGGACTAGGGCGTATGAGCAGTTCTTC. Amino acids: CASSQGTRAYEQFF.

The rearrangement uses TRBV12-3 or TRBV12-4 and TRBJ1-1; tentatively, D is TRBD1 (5 bases). Between the trimmed V and J ends, which lost 7 bases and 0 bases, there was a span of 15 bases. The CDR3 runs to 15 residues. The chain's CDR3 is CASNRGGGLNTEAFF. Written as DNA, the CDR3 is TGTGCCAGCAATCGGGGGGGAGGCTTGAACACTGAAGCTTTCTTT.

This clonotype appeared a few times. V usage is TRBV4-2 and J usage is TRBJ2-5, with a possible D match to TRBD1 (5 bases). The CDR3 covers 17 residues. Per germline, CDR1 LGHNA and CDR2 YNFKEQ. Trimming took 5 bases from V and 4 from J, leaving 23 bases between them. The CDR3 loop is CASSSLPLGAELETQYF. CDR3 DNA sequence: TGTGCCAGCAGCTCTCTACCCCTAGGGGCTGAGTTAGAGACCCAGTACTTC.

Concerning this clonotype: One junction end disagrees with the germline gene, perhaps due to a read error. The CDR3 coding sequence is TGTGCCGGCAGCCACCTAGCGGGAGATAGCAACGAGCAGTACTTC. Translating gives CAGSHLAGDSNEQYF. The chain recombines TRBV7-9 with TRBJ2-5; TRBD2 agrees at 10 bases. With the DNA end fitting TRBJ2-7 better, the J assignment may be wrong. CDR1 and CDR2 (germline): SEHNR, FQNEAQ (reference sequence). This CDR3 is built from 15 residues.

V is TRBV20-1 and J is TRBJ2-7, with TRBD1 matching 7 bases. Germline V gene sequence: CDR1 DFQATT, CDR2 SNEGSKA (reference sequence). The CDR3 has 14 residues. J gave up 2 bases and V 3 bases, and 7 bases lay outside the gene matches. DNA of the CDR3: TGCAGTGCTAGCCCCGGGGACAGCACCTACGAGCAGTACTTC. Translating gives CSASPGDSTYEQYF.

This clonotype was seen a handful of times. This rearrangement joins TRBV20-1 to TRBJ2-1, with 13 positions matching TRBD2. V lost 4 bases to trimming and J lost 6 bases; unmatched junction nucleotides: 3. Germline CDR1 is DFQATT and CDR2 is SNEGSKA (reference sequence). The CDR3 contains 14 residues. This chain's CDR3 is CSAMTSGGRNEQFF. In nucleotides, the CDR3 is TGCAGTGCTATGACTAGCGGGGGGCGCAATGAGCAGTTCTTC.

The gene calls are TRBV7-9 and TRBJ1-3; perhaps TRBD1 as D (6 bases). Germline loops: CDR1 SEHNR, CDR2 FQNEAQ (reference sequence). The CDR3 covers 16 residues. V was clipped by 2 bases and J by 4 bases, with 15 bases between them. The CDR3 here is CASSLTGTLFGNTIYF. For the CDR3, the DNA is TGTGCCAGCAGCTTAACCGGGACACTCTTCGGAAACACCATATATTTT.